This paragraph covers one TCR beta chain sequence. This clonotype was seen only a few times. The antigen it binds to is not known. Qualities for individual bases were not recorded, and no much larger clone is one base off. Moderately to severely active disease, a Clinical Activity Score of at least 3, a NOSPECS grade of at least 4, and a duration under 3 months were present in ophthalmopathy patients. Exclusion was applied to patients with uncontrolled infections, other autoimmune diseases, pregnancy or lactation. Clinical symptoms, serum thyroxine and TRAb, thyroid ultrasound, and orbital computed tomography formed the basis for the diagnoses. PBMCs were isolated from about 9.1 ml of fresh peripheral blood by Ficoll-Paque density gradient centrifugation. Trizol reagent was used to extract total RNA, and RNA quality was then checked on an Agilent 2100 Bioanalyzer. This sample is drawn from a study of T cells in Graves' hyperthyroidism and ophthalmopathy (dated by TCRdb to the late 2010s). Regarding the research as a whole: Peripheral blood was collected at initial diagnosis, before any treatment. To identify distinguishing TCR V-J signatures, a discovery cohort of 90 to 100 patients was used, comprising some 45 with Graves' ophthalmopathy and roughly 60 with stable Graves' hyperthyroidism. An independent validation cohort of under 20 hyperthyroidism patients and 17 patients who later progressed to ophthalmopathy tested prospective prediction of ophthalmopathy. The 100 discovery patients were randomly split 7:3 into training and test sets. Thyroid tissue and blood T-cell repertoires from several Graves' hyperthyroidism patients were also compared in the study. After sampling, hyperthyroidism patients received methimazole starting at 30 mg daily, and ophthalmopathy patients received high-dose intravenous methylprednisolone. The paper reports TCR Vbeta CDR3 sequencing of 135 peripheral blood samples: some 41 ophthalmopathy, under 80 hyperthyroidism and approximately 17 progressor patients.

Study-wide findings and limitations: Ophthalmopathy was separated from stable hyperthyroidism by a 13 V-J signature model, with around 90% sensitivity and just over 81% specificity obtained in cross-validation and 80%/75% obtained in testing. Sample size was not statistically predetermined, and investigators were not blinded to group allocation. In validation, progression to ophthalmopathy was predicted by the model with roughly 71% sensitivity and around 76% specificity, a median of approximately 7.1 months before onset. Most expanded thyroid clonotypes (frequency above 0.001) were also found in blood, which suggests that blood repertoires may mirror thyroid immune responses.

Amplification of TCR beta CDR3 regions was carried out from RNA transcripts. The first round of RT-PCR for the TCR CDR3 was performed with the HTBI primer set and the Qiagen OneStep RT-PCR kit. A second multiplex PCR round built the libraries, followed by size selection and purification. Paired-end sequencing of the libraries was performed with 100 bp reads on an Illumina HiSeq2000. The original pipeline was this. SOAPnuke was used to process the raw data, throwing out any read that contained adapters or uncalled bases, had a mean Phred below 15, or lacked an exact constant-primer or identifier match. COPE v1.2.5 was used to merge high-quality paired reads, and clonotypes were defined as unique nucleotide sequences. Clonotypes were aligned to IMGT TRBV, TRBD and TRBJ reference segments using MiTCR v1.1. Only V-J combinations with frequency above 0.0001, covering about 99% of repertoires, were analysed. A TCS score was defined as the ratio between F50 (clonal expansion) and ExV (chaos), using BLOSUM62-based TCRdist between CDR3 peptides within each V-J. Welch's t-statistics and random forest reduced fewer than 550 V-J features to roughly 13, which were used in a naive Bayes classifier (R e1071). In-frame beta chains were kept once TCRdb had trimmed the public reads at Q25 with fastp and called clones with MiXCR. Each CDR3 protein gets just one entry, which takes the most common genes and DNA from the rows behind it. The authors' filters were not applied to this entry. Recorded for this sample are about 410,000 distinct CDR3 sequences; roughly 14% of them occurred a single time. Less than 15% of the sample is held by the ten biggest clonotypes.

The sequence was collected from a man aged 18 to 35 with Graves' ophthalmopathy. Sample: blood.

The bases are TGTGCCAGCAGTATAGGACAGCTTCATAATTCACCCCTCCACTTT. Its protein is CASSIGQLHNSPLHF. The V gene is TRBV12-3 or TRBV12-4 and the J gene is TRBJ1-6, with TRBD1 tentatively as D gene (6 bases match). Cut back by 5 bases and 5 bases, the V and J ends lie 13 bases apart. From its cysteine to its phenylalanine, the CDR3 spans 15 amino acids. The only DNA kept is the CDR3, 45 bases in frame from the first base.